These 10 T cell receptor beta chains originate from one sample sequenced in a study of blood T cell repertoires in COVID-19. Using immunoSEQ multiplex PCR, the repertoire was profiled, and TCRdb retains in-frame clones only, with some absent. This sample yields around 230,000 clones, of which about 91% are seen a single time; 2.5% belongs to the top ten. The sample consisted of PBMCs or T cells enriched from blood (not recorded which). The receptors here all came from a woman aged 35 to 49 with acute COVID-19.

The V call is TRBV5-1, the J call TRBJ1-4; a weak D match, TRBD1 (6 bases). Germline V CDR1 and CDR2: SGHRS, YFSETQ. V lost 0 bases, J lost 8 bases, and 11 bases lay in between. The CDR3 covers 14 residues. The CDR3 region has the DNA TGCGCCAGCAGCTTGGCGGGGGGCGCGGAAAAACTGTTTTTT. Protein: CASSLAGGAEKLFF.

CDR3 DNA: TGTGCCAGCAGCAAGTCTATTAGCGGAGGGAATGAGCAGTTCTTC. Translation: CASSKSISGGNEQFF. The genes are TRBV21-1 and TRBJ2-1; the table calls TRBD2, which could not be checked here. TRBV21-1 is termed a pseudogene. This CDR3 contains 15 residues.

The CDR3 region has the DNA TGTGCCAGCAGCGTAGGTCGGGTCAGCTCCTACAATGAGCAGTTCTTC. Its translation: CASSVGRVSSYNEQFF. The chain has TRBV9 and TRBJ2-1; no firm D call. Germline CDR1 is SGDLS and CDR2 is YYNGEE. The CDR3 sequence is 16 residues long. The germline V and J ends were trimmed by 0 bases and 0 bases, with 10 bases remaining between them.

This sequence joins TRBV27 and TRBJ2-7; no clear D gene. CDR1 and CDR2 (germline): MNHEY, SMNVEV (reference sequence). The CDR3 consists of 11 residues. Trimming left V 6 bases short and J 0 bases short, with 3 bases between. The chain's CDR3 is CASRSSYEQYV. For the CDR3, the DNA is TGTGCCAGCAGGAGCTCCTACGAGCAGTACGTC.

J is TRBJ2-5 and V is TRBV5-1, with D perhaps TRBD2 (6 bases). The CDR3 is made up of 14 amino acids. In germline, CDR1 is SGHRS, CDR2 YFSETQ. The V end lost 4 bases, the J end lost 2 bases, and 12 bases lay between the germline ends. For the CDR3, the DNA is TGCGCCAGCAGCCGTGGGACTTCTCAAGAGACCCAGTACTTC. It yields the protein CASSRGTSQETQYF.

The chain recombines TRBV11-2 with TRBJ1-4; no definite D call. Trimming cost V 5 bases and J 4 bases, with 14 bases left between them. The germline V gene has CDR1 SGHAT and CDR2 FQNNGV. The CDR3 spans 15 residues. CDR3 DNA sequence: TGTGCCAGCAGCCTAGGAGAGAGGAGTAATGAAAAACTGTTTTTT. Residues: CASSLGERSNEKLFF.

V and J are TRBV19 and TRBJ1-5; TRBD1 might be the D (5 bases). The ends were cut back, 8 bases at V and 6 bases at J, with 14 bases in the middle. The CDR3 extends over 13 amino acids. Germline CDR1 reads LNHDA; CDR2 reads SQIVND (reference sequence). The CDR3 bases are TGTGCCAGTTCAGCAGGGTCGAGTCAGCCCCAGCATTTT. Protein: CASSAGSSQPQHF. Using reference TRBV19 and TRBJ1-5 for the parts outside the CDR3, the full variable domain is DGGITQSPKYLFRKEGQNVTLSCEQNLNHDAMYWYRQDPGQGLRLIYYSQIVNDFQKGDIAEGYSVSREKKESFPLTVTSAQKNPTAFYLCASSAGSSQPQHFGDGTRLSIL.

This chain connects TRBV2 to TRBJ1-2; a possible D gene is TRBD1 (6 bases). Germline V gene lookup returns CDR1 SNHLY and CDR2 FYNNEI. CDR3 length: 12 amino acids. Trimming pared 6 bases from V and 5 bases from J, leaving 10 bases between. The CDR3 protein is CASSTGLYGYTF. The CDR3 DNA reads TGTGCCAGCAGCACAGGGCTTTATGGCTACACCTTC.

This chain connects TRBV6-6 to TRBJ1-6, with D unclear. Germline-derived CDR1 and CDR2 are MNHNY and SVGAGI (reference sequence). CDR3 length: 15 amino acids. Trimming cost V 2 bases and J 3 bases, with 8 bases left between them. In nucleotides, the CDR3 is TGTGCCAGCAGTTACGGGCAGCTCTATAATTCACCCCTCCACTTT. This sequence encodes CASSYGQLYNSPLHF.

In DNA, the CDR3 is TGTGCCATCAGTGAAGCCGGGGATTACTATGGCTACACCTTC. Protein product: CAISEAGDYYGYTF. V and J are TRBV10-3 and TRBJ1-2, with D uncertain. V lost 3 bases to trimming and J lost 3 bases, with 11 bases between them. This CDR3 contains 14 residues. Germline V gives CDR1 ENHRY, CDR2 SYGVKD.